This T cell receptor (beta chain) was retrieved from a study of cytomegalovirus exposure and HLA in healthy donors. Whole-study context: From about 180 million T cells, an earlier analysis saw 120 million or so unique TCR beta sequences.

The PCR had 60 Vbeta and 13 Jbeta primers. Clones were read by immunoSEQ multiplex PCR, and TCRdb kept only the in-frame ones, dropping some. The sample consists of approximately 110,000 clones, roughly four fifths of them appearing once. Germline loops: CDR1 SGHRS, CDR2 YFSETQ. The V end was cut by 1 base, the J end by 0 bases, with 10 bases between. CDR3 length: 16 amino acids. There are a few counts of this clone. Sequencing was performed on PBMCs. This receptor was taken from a woman aged 45-65 years in good health and CMV-seropositive. The V call is TRBV5-1, the J call TRBJ2-2; possible D gene TRBD1, 5 bases. CDR3 DNA sequence: TGCGCCAGCAGCTTGACTGGGGCCGCGAACACCGGGGAGCTGTTTTTT. Protein product: CASSLTGAANTGELFF.